Below, one TCR beta chain is given with its context. The CDR3 sequence is 15 residues long. Trimming shortened V by 0 bases and J by 4 bases, and 12 bases separated the two germline ends. Germline CDR1 is SGHDN and CDR2 is FVKESK. The data derive from a study of blood T cell repertoires in COVID-19. Original data processing: The assay estimated nucleated cells by amplifying reference gene primers. Some clones are missing from TCRdb's copy, which holds only in-frame ones; the method was immunoSEQ multiplex PCR. The DNA was the basis for D and trimming; V, J and clone size are from that table. The sample carries 160,000 or so clones, roughly 77% recorded once.

The chain has TRBV14 and TRBJ1-2, with D possibly being TRBD1 (6 bases). The source material was peripheral blood. The TCR sequence derives from a man in his 70s with active or convalescent COVID-19. CDR3 amino acids: CASSQDVLTGYGYTF. The DNA for the CDR3 is TGTGCCAGCAGCCAAGACGTACTGACAGGCTATGGCTACACCTTC.